Following are 20 T cell receptor beta chains from one sample sequenced in a study of vaccination and CD4 T cells after COVID-19. Sample treatment: roughly 10-day PBMC culture with coronavirus spike peptide pools or control peptides (ViraFEST assay). Cultured CD4+ T-cell DNA underwent Oncomine TCR Beta short-read sequencing. TCRdb re-derived calls from the PCR reads in MiXCR, one entry per CDR3 protein. Of approximately 1,900 distinct CDR3 sequences in the sample, 55% to 75% are singletons; the top ten hold approximately 50%. Their antigens are not known. Here the sequenced sample was CD4+ T cells from blood, cultured in vitro, taken after SARS-CoV-2 vaccination. The receptors shown here come from a human donor who had recovered from COVID-19.

The V and J genes are TRBV6-4 and TRBJ2-3, with 9 bases fitting TRBD2. V shed 4 bases and J 1 base; nucleotides not matched to a gene: 0. Germline loops: CDR1 MRHNA, CDR2 SNTAGT. The CDR3 has 14 residues. CDR3 sequence (DNA): TGTGCCAGCAGTGTAGCGGGAGGCACAGATACGCAGTATTTT. Translation gives CASSVAGGTDTQYF.

This chain links TRBV11-2 with TRBJ2-3, with D perhaps matching TRBD1 (6 bases). Germline-derived CDR1 and CDR2 are SGHAT and FQNNGV. This CDR3 has 16 amino acids. Trimming shortened V by 7 bases and J by 6 bases, and 23 bases separated the two germline ends. CDR3 sequence: CASTPGVSRGTDTQYF. For the CDR3, the DNA is TGTGCCAGCACCCCAGGCGTAAGCAGGGGAACCGATACGCAGTATTTT.

The chain employs TRBV7-2 and TRBJ1-2; no clear D gene. The length of the CDR3 is 15 residues. Per the germline V gene, CDR1 is SGHTA and CDR2 is FQGNSA. Trimming pared 5 bases from V and 1 base from J, leaving 14 bases between. The CDR3 region has the DNA TGTGCCAGCAGCCCGTCTGGGGATTTTAACTATGGCTACACCTTC. Encoded protein: CASSPSGDFNYGYTF.

V is TRBV20-1 and J is TRBJ1-3; D perhaps matches TRBD1 (6 bases). Trimming removed 3 bases from V and 3 bases from J, with 12 bases in between. Germline lookup yields CDR1 DFQATT and CDR2 SNEGSKA (reference sequence). The CDR3 spans 14 residues. In DNA form, the CDR3 reads TGCAGTGCTAGCGGGGGCGCTTATGGAAACACCATATATTTT. Its translation: CSASGGAYGNTIYF.

This chain uses TRBV6-1 with TRBJ1-6; D possibly corresponds to TRBD1 (6 bases). The germline V gene encodes CDR1 MNHNS and CDR2 SASEGT. This CDR3 contains 16 residues. V was clipped by 6 bases and J by 7 bases, with 19 bases between them. The CDR3 sequence: CASRGGDKWLNSPLHF. CDR3 in DNA: TGTGCCAGCAGGGGCGGGGACAAGTGGCTCAATTCACCCCTCCACTTT.

Worth noting for this clonotype: A junction boundary mismatches the germline segment, possibly from a read error. The chain carries TRBV7-2 and TRBJ1-2; 9 positions agree with TRBD1. CDR1 is SGHTA, CDR2 FQGNSA, per germline. The CDR3 is 14 amino acids. In DNA form, the CDR3 reads TGTGTCAGCAGCTTAGGGGGACAGGGAGGAGGCTACACCTTC. Amino acid sequence: CVSSLGGQGGGYTF.

The chain links TRBV28 to TRBJ2-3, with TRBD2 matching over 9 bases. The CDR3 contains 15 residues. The ends lost 10 bases at V and 2 bases at J; junction bases unmatched: 10. The V gene's germline CDR1 is MDHEN and CDR2 SYDVKM. The CDR3 DNA follows: TGTGCCACCAGAGGGGCGGGAGGGCCCACAGATACGCAGTATTTT. The encoded protein is CATRGAGGPTDTQYF.

This clonotype is judged large. The chain combines TRBV5-1 with TRBJ1-2; tentative D call: TRBD1 (5 bases). The V and J ends lost 0 bases and 5 bases respectively, with 11 bases between them. This CDR3 spans 14 amino acids. Germline-derived CDR1 and CDR2 are SGHRS and YFSETQ. CDR3 region: CASSLALGTYGYTF. CDR3 DNA: TGCGCCAGCAGCTTGGCCTTAGGGACGTATGGCTACACCTTC.

The chain links TRBV2 to TRBJ2-7; D is unclear. V lost 4 bases and J 3 bases, leaving 10 bases between the germline ends. CDR1 is SNHLY, CDR2 FYNNEI, per germline. The CDR3 extends over 13 amino acids. The CDR3 DNA reads TGTGCCAGCAGTGTTGGACGCTACTACGAGCAGTACTTC. This codes for CASSVGRYYEQYF.

This clonotype was seen once. V and J are TRBV29-1 and TRBJ2-5; TRBD2 matches at 13 bases. Trimming cost V 6 bases and J 5 bases; bases outside gene matches: 6. The CDR3 is 14 residues long. The germline V gene has CDR1 SQVTM and CDR2 ANQGSEA. The CDR3 sequence is CSVAGTSGMETQYF. For the CDR3, the DNA is TGCAGCGTCGCTGGGACTAGCGGGATGGAGACCCAGTACTTC.

The gene calls are TRBV27 and TRBJ2-7; 8 bases match TRBD1. CDR1 and CDR2 (germline): MNHEY, SMNVEV (reference sequence). There are 13 residues in the CDR3. V shed 6 bases, J shed 7 bases, and the junction held 8 bases outside the gene matches. The CDR3 bases are TGTGCCAGCAGCCGGACAGGGTCCGGAGAGCAGTACTTC. Its protein is CASSRTGSGEQYF.

This chain links TRBV20-1 with TRBJ1-2; 7 nucleotides agree with TRBD1. CDR3 length equals 13 residues. In germline, CDR1 is DFQATT, CDR2 SNEGSKA (reference sequence). V was clipped by 5 bases and J by 3 bases; unmatched bases: 6. CDR3 loop: CSALIGQDYGYTF. CDR3 nucleotide sequence: TGCAGTGCTTTGATAGGACAGGACTATGGCTACACCTTC.

V gene TRBV20-1 combines with J gene TRBJ2-1; 9 positions agree with TRBD2. The CDR3 is made up of 16 amino acids. Germline CDR1 reads DFQATT; CDR2 reads SNEGSKA (reference sequence). J was trimmed by 4 bases and V by 7 bases; bases with no gene match: 14. The CDR3 here is CSGSGIEREVYNEQFF. Here the CDR3 DNA reads TGCAGTGGGTCCGGGATTGAGCGGGAGGTTTACAATGAGCAGTTCTTC.

The chain couples TRBV15 to TRBJ1-5, with 8 bases fitting TRBD1. J gave up 2 bases and V 5 bases, and 5 bases lay outside the gene matches. This CDR3 is built from 15 residues. From germline, CDR1 is LNHNV and CDR2 YYDKDF (reference sequence). The CDR3, as DNA: TGTGCCACCAGCTTCCCGGACAGGGGCAATCAGCCCCAGCATTTT. Translated: CATSFPDRGNQPQHF.

The chain joins TRBV6-2 or TRBV6-3 to TRBJ1-5; D not certain. Germline CDR1 MNHEY, CDR2 SVGEGT. V lost 10 bases to trimming and J lost 3 bases, with 13 bases between them. There are 13 residues in the CDR3. The CDR3 sequence: CAKIDQINQPQHF. The CDR3 DNA sequence: TGTGCCAAGATAGACCAGATCAATCAGCCCCAGCATTTT.

This clonotype rates as medium-sized. V gene TRBV11-2 combines with J gene TRBJ1-2, with D possibly matching TRBD1 (6 bases). V was trimmed by 3 bases and J by 8 bases, leaving 19 bases between them. CDR1 SGHAT and CDR2 FQNNGV come from the germline V gene. The CDR3 consists of 15 residues. The CDR3 region is CASSFRVQGSFGYTF. CDR3 nucleotides: TGTGCCAGCAGCTTTCGGGTACAGGGCTCGTTCGGCTACACCTTC.

This clonotype was observed a handful of times. The V and J genes are TRBV7-9 and TRBJ1-2; D is unclear. This CDR3 region has 14 residues. The ends were cut back, 1 base at V and 3 bases at J, with 9 bases in the middle. Looked up from germline, CDR1 is SEHNR and CDR2 is FQNEAQ (reference sequence). CDR3 sequence: CASSLVAAYYGYTF. The CDR3 DNA reads as TGTGCCAGCAGCTTAGTAGCCGCCTACTATGGCTACACCTTC.

This clonotype is judged medium-sized (0.01 to 0.1%). The CDR3 spells CSALTSGGASTDTQYF. CDR3 DNA: TGCAGTGCTCTAACTAGCGGAGGAGCTAGCACAGATACGCAGTATTTT. The chain is built from TRBV20-1 and TRBJ2-3; 8 positions agree with TRBD2. Germline V gives CDR1 DFQATT, CDR2 SNEGSKA (reference sequence). The CDR3 is made up of 16 amino acids. V dropped 5 bases and J dropped 0; count of bases not matched to a gene: 10.

CDR3 DNA: TGTGCCAGCAGTGAAGGCGGGACCGGGGAGCTGTTTTTT. Translation: CASSEGGTGELFF. The chain combines TRBV2 with TRBJ2-2; tentative D call: TRBD2 (5 bases). Germline-derived CDR1 and CDR2 are SNHLY and FYNNEI. CDR3 length: 13 amino acids. V was pared by 1 base and J by 5 bases, with 5 bases between.

The count of this clonotype is one. The chain is built from TRBV14 and TRBJ1-2; no firm D call. The V end lost 0 bases, the J end lost 5 bases, and 4 bases lay between the germline ends. Germline V gene sequence: CDR1 SGHDN, CDR2 FVKESK. This CDR3 is 12 amino acids long. The CDR3 protein is CASSQEGYGYTF. The CDR3 DNA sequence: TGTGCCAGCAGCCAAGAAGGATATGGCTACACCTTC.